The entry below describes one T cell receptor beta chain. Its antigen is still unknown. The sample is drawn from a study of cytomegalovirus exposure and HLA in healthy donors. Study-level background: About 80 million unique TCRs, all from HLA-typed donors, were included in an early release of the data. Out of 398 genotyped donors, roughly 80% belonged to the Caucasian-associated ancestry cluster. Study-wide results and caveats: Overall, about 160 TCR beta chains were annotated as cytomegalovirus-associated. Relative to equally common others, HLA-associated TCR beta chains showed greater clonal expansion in a later analysis.

A multiplex PCR was run with 60 Vbeta primers and 13 Jbeta primers. The method was immunoSEQ multiplex PCR; TCRdb's version includes in-frame clones alone and lacks a portion of them. The top ten clones hold 3.5% to 5.5% of a sample with about 160,000 clones, 68% of them seen once. Germline V lookup: CDR1 SGHNT, CDR2 YYREEE (reference sequence). Germline trimming cut 3 bases from V and 10 bases from J; bases unmatched to any gene: 8. CDR3 size: 15 residues. V and J are TRBV5-4 and TRBJ1-6; 9 bases fit TRBD1. Sample: PBMCs. This receptor was identified in a woman under 30 in good health and CMV-seropositive. The CDR3 here is CASSSSGTGYSPLHF. As DNA, the CDR3 is TGTGCCAGCAGCTCCTCCGGGACAGGGTACTCACCCCTCCACTTT. Combining the CDR3 with reference TRBV5-4 and TRBJ1-6 gives the whole variable domain ETGVTQSPTHLIKTRGQQVTLRCSSQSGHNTVSWYQQALGQGPQFIFQYYREEENGRGNFPPRFSGLQFPNYSSELNVNALELDDSALYLCASSSSGTGYSPLHFGNGTRLTVT.